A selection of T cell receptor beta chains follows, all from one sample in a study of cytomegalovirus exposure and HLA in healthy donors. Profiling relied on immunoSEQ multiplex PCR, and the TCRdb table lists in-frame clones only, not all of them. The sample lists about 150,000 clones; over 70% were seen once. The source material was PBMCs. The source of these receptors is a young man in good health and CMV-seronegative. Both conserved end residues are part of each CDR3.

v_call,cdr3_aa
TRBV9,CASSSSLGQGGEATF
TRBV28,CASSLFRGQRIQPQHF
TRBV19,CASSPGASFGNTIYF
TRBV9,CASSVQLAGFETQYF
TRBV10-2,CASSESNRAEQYF
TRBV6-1,CASRSLAGVYNEQFF
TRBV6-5,CASRGQGASYGYTF
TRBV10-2,CASSEVAGETDTQYF
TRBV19,CASSIAGTGETQYF
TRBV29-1,CSVTEVRNEQFF
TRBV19,CASSTSGGVYNEQFF
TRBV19,CASSTRTGPGELFF
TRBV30,CAWSRDTNSPLHF
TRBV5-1,CASSLRALGGNTEAFF
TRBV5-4,CASSFSAGGLRNEQYF
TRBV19,CASSIVKADEPHEQYF
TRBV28,CASSYRANQPQHF
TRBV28,CASSPVRETQYF
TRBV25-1,CASSDYRGRGIQETQYF
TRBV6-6,CASTRQGGNQPQHF
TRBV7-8,CASSQRGQGLSGANVLTF
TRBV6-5,CASSYWQRGNSPLHF
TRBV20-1,CSARFLYGYTF
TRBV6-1,CASVLGGADEQFF
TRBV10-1,CASSPGTFREETQYF
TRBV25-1,CASSEGSGGTEAFF
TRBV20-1,CSAGTVYGYTF
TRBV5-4,CASINWQGNIQYF
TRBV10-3,CAITKGAQETQYF
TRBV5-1,CASSLQEYQETQYF
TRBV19,CASSRDRTSYGYTF
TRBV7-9,CASSGLRDSYLLGYGYTF
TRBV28,CASSLLDRENEQYF
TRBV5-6,CASSFPTGPGELFF
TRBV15,CATSRGAGEGNTEAFF
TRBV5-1,CASSPGTGWNYGYTF
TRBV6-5,CATKTATNEKLFF